This T cell receptor beta chain was sequenced during a study of vaccination effects on CD4 cells after COVID-19. Study in general: Median timing of post-vaccine samples was 72 days after the second dose.

Between the trimmed V and J ends, which lost 2 bases and 4 bases, there was a span of 17 bases. The CDR3 extends over 16 amino acids. Germline values: CDR1 SNHLY, CDR2 FYNNEI. A remark on this clone: Its antigen is unidentified.

The data were produced by immunoSEQ multiplex PCR, yet TCRdb's version contains in-frame clones alone and is incomplete. The repertoire holds some 30,000 clones, with 55% to 70% as singletons. ViraFEST used viral peptide pools to expand antigen-specific CD4+ T cells before sequencing. Subsequent to a culture period of around 10 days, CD4+ T cells were isolated. Participants were vaccinated with two doses of either the BNT162b2 or mRNA-1273 vaccine. This clonotype originated in a human donor who received a COVID-19 vaccine. The chain recombines TRBV2 with TRBJ1-2; TRBD1 is a possible D gene (6 bases). This specimen consisted of CD4+ T cells from PBMCs cultured with SARS-CoV-2 spike peptides, obtained after COVID-19 vaccination. CDR3 in DNA: TGTGCCAGCAGTGAAACTGGGGGGCTCTACCTCTATGGCTACACCTTC. Amino acids: CASSETGGLYLYGYTF.